The clone carrying this TCR beta chain was detected many times. Antigen specificity is unknown. The CDR3 is 12 amino acids. Trimming stripped 10 bases from V and 0 bases from J, with 7 bases between. CDR1 is MDHEN, CDR2 SYDVKM, per germline. The time point denotes: persistent/refractory GD, antithyroid drugs over 5 years with positive TRAb. After RNA was extracted from PBMCs, the TCR library was made from it. As a group, patients came from one endocrinology department in Xi'an, China. Construction of TCR beta libraries relied on iRepertoire HTBI primers and on Arm-PCR targeting CDR3 regions. TCRdb called the multiplex PCR reads again in MiXCR, with one record for every CDR3 protein. The sample has around 450,000 distinct CDR3 sequences; roughly 21% are singletons. The sample belongs to a study of regulatory T cells in long-lasting Graves disease. In the study overall: The definition of persistent Graves' disease was over 5 years of antithyroid drugs with positive TSH receptor antibodies. Study-level points and caveats: Repertoires from persistent disease leaned toward TRBV28, TRBJ1-2 and TRBJ2-5. Persistent patients shared more public clonotypes (about 2,700) than new patients (more than 900).

The sample in question was peripheral blood mononuclear cells (PBMCs), obtained when the disease was refractory, from a patient treated with antithyroid drugs. This chain connects TRBV28 to TRBJ1-3; D remains unclear. The sequence was obtained from a female donor with Graves disease. The CDR3 region has the DNA TGTGCCACAGGTCACTCTGGAAACACCATATATTTT. The encoded protein is CATGHSGNTIYF.